Listed here are 22 T cell receptor beta chains from one sample, sequenced in a study of blood T cell repertoires in COVID-19. Here immunoSEQ multiplex PCR was the method, and the copy in TCRdb shows in-frame clones only, minus some. The sample has hundreds of thousands of clones; approximately 80% are singletons. Sequencing used peripheral blood. The receptors here all came from an elderly woman with acute or convalescent COVID-19.

The rearrangement uses TRBV19 and TRBJ1-5; D not resolved. Trimming stripped 0 bases from V and 8 bases from J, with 11 bases between. Germline V gene sequence: CDR1 LNHDA, CDR2 SQIVND (reference sequence). The CDR3 has 14 amino acids. In nucleotides, the CDR3 is TGTGCCAGTAGTATAGAGGGCGCCTCCAAGCCCCAGCATTTT. It is translated as CASSIEGASKPQHF.

This clone was seen only a few times. The chain recombines TRBV5-1 with TRBJ2-7, with 10 bases aligning to TRBD1. This CDR3 spans 17 amino acids. CDR1 is SGHRS, CDR2 YFSETQ, per germline. The V and J ends lost 3 bases and 6 bases, in that order; junction bases with no gene match: 15. The CDR3 nucleotides read TGCGCCAGCAGCTACCCGGGACAGGGGATCTCGGGGGTCGAGCAGTACTTC. It translates to CASSYPGQGISGVEQYF.

The chain couples TRBV7-6 to TRBJ2-5; TRBD2 matches at 16 bases. Germline CDR1 is SGHVS and CDR2 is FNYEAQ. J gave up 0 bases and V 5 bases, and 6 bases lay outside the gene matches. This CDR3 has 18 amino acids. This CDR3 reads CASSTGLAGGVYQETQYF. CDR3 in DNA: TGTGCCAGCAGCACGGGACTAGCGGGGGGGGTGTACCAAGAGACCCAGTACTTC. The variable domain in full, completed from reference TRBV7-6 and TRBJ2-5, reads GAGVSQSPRYKVTKRGQDVALRCDPISGHVSLYWYRQALGQGPEFLTYFNYEAQQDKSGLPNDRFSAERPEGSISTLTIQRTEQRDSAMYRCASSTGLAGGVYQETQYFGPGTRLLVL.

The chain couples TRBV28 to TRBJ1-3, with D maybe TRBD1 (5 bases). Germline V CDR1 and CDR2: MDHEN, SYDVKM. This CDR3 comprises 14 residues. The V gene lost 2 bases and the J gene lost 4 bases, with 9 bases spanning the gap. The CDR3: CASSLGGIGNTIYF. DNA of the CDR3: TGTGCCAGCAGTTTAGGGGGGATCGGAAACACCATATATTTT.

This chain links TRBV3-1 (or the pseudogene TRBV3-2) with TRBJ1-2; D is perhaps TRBD1 (5 bases). The CDR3 sequence is 16 residues long. V was trimmed by 0 bases and J by 5 bases, leaving 16 bases between them. Germline-derived CDR1 and CDR2 are LGHDT and YNNKEL (reference sequence). CDR3: CASSQDFGQGGYGYTF. The CDR3 DNA is TGTGCCAGCAGCCAAGATTTTGGGCAGGGAGGGTATGGCTACACCTTC.

V usage is TRBV3-1 (or the pseudogene TRBV3-2) and J usage is TRBJ1-1; D is unclear. Germline V gene lookup returns CDR1 LGHDT and CDR2 YNNKEL (reference sequence). With 5 bases removed from V and 1 base from J, the gap between germline ends came to 11 bases. CDR3 length: 14 residues. The CDR3 DNA reads as TGTGCCAGCAGCGAAAGAGATACGAACACTGAAGCTTTCTTT. Amino acids: CASSERDTNTEAFF.

The J gene is TRBJ2-1, the V gene TRBV3-1 (or the pseudogene TRBV3-2), with 11 nucleotides matching TRBD2. Germline V gene lookup returns CDR1 LGHDT and CDR2 YNNKEL (reference sequence). V trimming: 6 bases; J trimming: 6 bases; junction bases outside the gene matches: 4. The CDR3 has 14 amino acids. As DNA, the CDR3 is TGTGCCAGCAGGGGACTAGCGGAGGCCAATGAGCAGTTCTTC. Translated, it gives CASRGLAEANEQFF.

The CDR3 is CASSPERVYNEQFF. In DNA form, the CDR3 reads TGTGCCAGCTCACCAGAGCGGGTATACAATGAGCAGTTCTTC. The chain is built from TRBV18 and TRBJ2-1; D perhaps matches TRBD2 (6 bases). CDR3 length: 14 residues. Germline lookup yields CDR1 KGHSH and CDR2 LQKENI. With 2 bases removed from V and 4 bases from J, the gap between germline ends came to 9 bases.

The rearrangement links TRBV7-9 to TRBJ2-5; 7 positions match TRBD1. This CDR3 is 15 amino acids long. Germline CDR1 and CDR2: SEHNR and FQNEAQ (reference sequence). The V segment lost 1 base and the J segment 2 bases; nucleotides outside the gene matches: 4. Written as DNA, the CDR3 is TGTGCCAGCAGCTTAGGACCGGGACAGCAAGAGACCCAGTACTTC. Encoded protein: CASSLGPGQQETQYF.

The rearrangement links TRBV7-9 to TRBJ2-5; D unclear. Germline lookup yields CDR1 SEHNR and CDR2 FQNEAQ (reference sequence). Trimming removed 1 base from V and 4 bases from J, with 13 bases in between. This CDR3 is 15 amino acids long. The DNA of the CDR3 is TGTGCCAGCAGCTTAGGCGAGCGTTTGGGAGAGACCCAGTACTTC. As protein: CASSLGERLGETQYF.

The chain has TRBV4-3 and TRBJ2-1, with 8 bases fitting TRBD2. V was clipped by 0 bases and J by 6 bases; unmatched bases: 7. The CDR3 has 16 amino acids. Germline CDR1 LGHNA, CDR2 YSLEER. In DNA form, the CDR3 reads TGCGCCAGCAGCCAAGATCCAACCGGGACTAGCAATGAGCAGTTCTTC. It codes for CASSQDPTGTSNEQFF.

This rearrangement joins TRBV28 to TRBJ1-5; D gene ambiguous. CDR1 is MDHEN, CDR2 SYDVKM, per germline. The CDR3 runs to 13 residues. V was clipped by 6 bases and J by 3 bases, with 9 bases between them. The CDR3 DNA reads as TGTGCCAGCAGGCGGCAGTACAATCAGCCCCAGCATTTT. Amino acids: CASRRQYNQPQHF.

The J gene is TRBJ1-1, the V gene TRBV19; TRBD1 is a possible D gene (6 bases). This CDR3 has 13 residues. Germline loops: CDR1 LNHDA, CDR2 SQIVND (reference sequence). Trimming left V 4 bases short and J 13 bases short, with 19 bases between. The CDR3 is CASSTNQQGRVFF. DNA of the CDR3: TGTGCCAGTAGTACGAACCAACAGGGTAGGGTTTTCTTT. The full variable domain, with the rest looked up from reference TRBV19 and TRBJ1-1, is DGGITQSPKYLFRKEGQNVTLSCEQNLNHDAMYWYRQDPGQGLRLIYYSQIVNDFQKGDIAEGYSVSREKKESFPLTVTSAQKNPTAFYLCASSTNQQGRVFFGQGTRLTVV.

The rearrangement links TRBV18 to TRBJ1-2; D is possibly TRBD1 (6 bases). Germline V gene data show CDR1 as KGHSH and CDR2 as LQKENI. The V and J ends lost 4 bases and 3 bases respectively, with 9 bases between them. The CDR3 has 13 residues. This CDR3 is CASSQQGDYGYTF. The CDR3 DNA reads TGTGCCAGCTCACAACAGGGTGACTATGGCTACACCTTC.

CDR3 nucleotide sequence: TGTGCCAGCAGCTTACGGGGGGGATCCTACGAGCAGTACTTC. Amino acid sequence: CASSLRGGSYEQYF. The chain links TRBV11-3 to TRBJ2-7; TRBD2 matches at 8 bases. V shed 2 bases, J shed 1 base, and the junction held 1 base outside the gene matches. Germline V CDR1 and CDR2: SGHNT, YENEEA. CDR3 size: 14 residues.

This sequence joins TRBV28 and TRBJ1-1, with no clear D. This CDR3 has 14 residues. CDR1 is MDHEN, CDR2 SYDVKM, per germline. V lost 5 bases and J 11 bases, leaving 21 bases between the germline ends. This chain's CDR3 is CASSPSGRTLQAFF. As DNA, the CDR3 is TGTGCCAGCAGTCCCAGCGGCCGGACTTTACAGGCTTTCTTT.

The chain carries TRBV7-2 and TRBJ2-7; tentatively, D is TRBD2 (6 bases). Trimming removed 5 bases at V and 2 bases at J, with 13 bases between. This CDR3 region has 14 residues. In germline, CDR1 is SGHTA, CDR2 FQGNSA. CDR3: CASSPRAGAYEQYF. The CDR3 DNA sequence: TGTGCCAGCAGCCCCCGAGCGGGTGCCTACGAGCAGTACTTC.

The rearrangement uses TRBV5-6 and TRBJ2-1; D perhaps matches TRBD1 (6 bases). V lost 4 bases to trimming and J lost 3 bases, with 14 bases between them. Germline values: CDR1 SGHDT, CDR2 YYEEEE. The CDR3 contains 15 residues. CDR3 amino acids: CASSHQGSYYNEQFF. The CDR3 bases are TGTGCCAGCAGCCACCAGGGGTCCTACTACAATGAGCAGTTCTTC.

The rearrangement uses TRBV5-4 and TRBJ2-6; 12 bases map to TRBD1. The CDR3 has 15 amino acids. Germline V gene lookup returns CDR1 SGHNT and CDR2 YYREEE (reference sequence). V shed 9 bases and J 3 bases; nucleotides not matched to a gene: 4. In DNA form, the CDR3 reads TGTGCCACCGGGACAGGGGGCATTGGGGCCAACGTCCTGACTTTC. Its protein product is CATGTGGIGANVLTF.

V is TRBV28 and J is TRBJ2-2; D might be TRBD2 (5 bases). The germline V and J ends were trimmed by 2 bases and 3 bases, with 10 bases remaining between them. CDR1 is MDHEN and CDR2 is SYDVKM in the germline V gene. This CDR3 spans 15 amino acids. The CDR3 DNA follows: TGTGCCAGCAGTTTAGCGGGTGCCTACACCGGGGAGCTGTTTTTT. Amino acids: CASSLAGAYTGELFF.

This clone was seen a few times. The gene calls are TRBV4-1 and TRBJ1-2; 7 nucleotides match TRBD1. The CDR3 consists of 14 residues. Germline V gene data show CDR1 as MGHRA and CDR2 as YSYEKL. V was clipped by 4 bases and J by 4 bases; unmatched bases: 6. Here the CDR3 DNA reads TGCGCCAGCAGCCTGCAAGGGGGCCTCTATGGCTACACCTTC. Translated: CASSLQGGLYGYTF.

There are a few counts of this clone. The gene calls are TRBV6-5 and TRBJ2-7, with a tentative D call TRBD2 (5 bases). CDR1 and CDR2 (germline): MNHEY, SVGAGI. This CDR3 is built from 16 residues. Trimming stripped 0 bases from V and 4 bases from J, with 16 bases between. The chain's CDR3 is CASSYSGLAPTYEQYF. CDR3 DNA sequence: TGTGCCAGCAGTTACTCTGGCCTAGCACCCACTTACGAGCAGTACTTC.